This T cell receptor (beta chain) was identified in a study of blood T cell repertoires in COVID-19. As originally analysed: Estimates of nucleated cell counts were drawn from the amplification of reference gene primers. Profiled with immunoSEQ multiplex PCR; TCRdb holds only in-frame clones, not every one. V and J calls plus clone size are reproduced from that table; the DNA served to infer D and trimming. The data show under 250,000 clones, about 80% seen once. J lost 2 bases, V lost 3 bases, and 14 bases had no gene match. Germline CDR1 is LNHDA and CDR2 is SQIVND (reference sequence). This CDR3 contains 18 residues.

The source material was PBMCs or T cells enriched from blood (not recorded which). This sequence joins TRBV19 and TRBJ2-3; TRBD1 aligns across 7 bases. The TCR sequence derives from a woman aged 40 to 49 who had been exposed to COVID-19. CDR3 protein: CASSIDWDSGYDTDTQYF. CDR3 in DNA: TGTGCCAGTAGTATCGATTGGGACAGCGGTTACGACACAGATACGCAGTATTTT.